The 16 T cell receptor beta chains reported below all come from one sample, sequenced in a study of T cell responses to AZD1222 COVID-19 vaccine. Repertoires were generated with immunoSEQ multiplex PCR, while TCRdb's copy carries only in-frame clones and drops some. The sample yields 120,000 or so clones, around 85% seen once. The specimen comprised peripheral blood, sampled on day 0 of AZD1222 vaccination. All receptors come from an adult in good health.

The rearrangement joins TRBV28 to TRBJ1-5; D unclear. This CDR3 comprises 13 residues. V shed 5 bases and J shed 4 bases, with 9 bases lying between them. Germline lookup yields CDR1 MDHEN and CDR2 SYDVKM. The CDR3 DNA follows: TGTGCCAGCAGTATTACACAGAATCAGCCCCAGCATTTT. Amino acid sequence: CASSITQNQPQHF.

This clone has a single count. This chain connects TRBV24-1 to TRBJ1-3; D not resolved. V was trimmed by 2 bases and J by 5 bases, leaving 3 bases between them. CDR3 length: 12 residues. Germline values: CDR1 KGHDR, CDR2 SFDVKD. In nucleotides, the CDR3 is TGTGCCACCAGTGATTCACGAAACACCATATATTTT. It yields the protein CATSDSRNTIYF.

The gene calls are TRBV6-4 and TRBJ2-1; TRBD2 matches 13 bases. Germline trimming cut 8 bases from V and 5 bases from J; bases unmatched to any gene: 3. Germline V gene data show CDR1 as MRHNA and CDR2 as SNTAGT. This CDR3 spans 14 amino acids. CDR3 loop: CASSLAGGNNEQFF. The CDR3 nucleotides are TGTGCCAGCTCACTAGCGGGAGGGAACAATGAGCAGTTCTTC.

The gene calls are TRBV10-2 and TRBJ2-1; 10 bases map to TRBD1. Trimming cost V 7 bases and J 4 bases; bases outside gene matches: 4. Germline V gene sequence: CDR1 WSHSY, CDR2 SAAADI. The CDR3 loop spans 14 amino acids. The CDR3 nucleotides read TGCGCCAGCAAGGTGGACAGGGGGTACAATGAGCAGTTCTTC. Its translation is CASKVDRGYNEQFF.

V usage is TRBV7-8 and J usage is TRBJ1-1; D is unclear. There are 14 residues in the CDR3. The germline CDR1 and CDR2 sequences are SGHVS and FQNEAQ. Deletions cut 2 bases from V and 6 bases from J, with 13 bases between. CDR3 sequence: CASSLPDGRSEAFF. CDR3 DNA sequence: TGTGCCAGCAGCTTACCAGACGGGAGATCTGAAGCTTTCTTT.

The chain uses TRBV25-1 and TRBJ1-1; the match to TRBD1 covers 10 bases. Germline CDR1 reads MGHDK; CDR2 reads SYGVNS. V shed 4 bases and J 6 bases; nucleotides not matched to a gene: 5. The CDR3 is made up of 14 amino acids. The CDR3 here is CASSVTGGFAEAFF. Written as DNA, the CDR3 is TGTGCCAGCAGTGTGACAGGGGGCTTCGCTGAAGCTTTCTTT. Full variable domain (missing parts from reference TRBV25-1 and TRBJ1-1): EADIYQTPRYLVIGTGKKITLECSQTMGHDKMYWYQQDPGMELHLIHYSYGVNSTEKGDLSSESTVSRIRTEHFPLTLESARPSHTSQYLCASSVTGGFAEAFFGQGTRLTVV.

The chain carries TRBV11-2 and TRBJ2-1, with D unclear. Germline V CDR1 and CDR2: SGHAT, FQNNGV. This CDR3 has 12 residues. V lost 5 bases to trimming and J lost 9 bases, with 11 bases between them. DNA for the CDR3: TGTGCCAGCAGCCTACCTATGGTTGAGCAGTTCTTC. Its translation is CASSLPMVEQFF.

The J gene is TRBJ2-1, the V gene TRBV5-8, with a weak D call TRBD1 (6 bases). CDR3 length: 14 amino acids. CDR1 and CDR2 (germline): SGHTS, YDEGEE. Trimming stripped 7 bases from V and 1 base from J, with 12 bases between. The CDR3 DNA reads TGTGCCAGCGGTACAGGGTGGTCCTACAATGAGCAGTTCTTC. As protein: CASGTGWSYNEQFF.

This clone occurred a few times. V usage is TRBV28 and J usage is TRBJ1-2; no firm D call. V lost 6 bases to trimming and J lost 8 bases, with 7 bases between them. The germline CDR1 and CDR2 sequences are MDHEN and SYDVKM. The CDR3 totals 10 residues. As DNA, the CDR3 is TGTGCCAGCAGGGAGAGAGGCTACACCTTC. Encoded protein: CASRERGYTF.

V gene TRBV5-1 combines with J gene TRBJ2-5, with a tentative D call TRBD1 (5 bases). The CDR3 is 15 residues long. Germline CDR1 is SGHRS and CDR2 is YFSETQ. The V gene lost 5 bases and the J gene lost 4 bases, with 18 bases spanning the gap. The CDR3 nucleotides are TGCGCCAGCAGAGATGGCAGGGCTCAGGGAGAGACCCAGTACTTC. It specifies CASRDGRAQGETQYF.

The V call is TRBV5-1, the J call TRBJ2-5; TRBD2 is a possible D gene (6 bases). V lost 4 bases and J lost 3, with 10 bases in between. The CDR3 extends over 13 amino acids. Germline CDR1 is SGHRS and CDR2 is YFSETQ. This CDR3 reads CASSGSGEETQYF. The CDR3 coding sequence is TGCGCCAGCAGCGGGTCGGGGGAAGAGACCCAGTACTTC.

V usage is TRBV27 and J usage is TRBJ2-7, with 9 bases identical to TRBD1. CDR3 size: 14 residues. The germline V gene has CDR1 MNHEY and CDR2 SMNVEV (reference sequence). The ends lost 4 bases at V and 2 bases at J; junction bases unmatched: 3. CDR3 region: CASSSGQGTYEQYF. CDR3 nucleotides: TGTGCCAGCAGTTCTGGACAGGGGACCTACGAGCAGTACTTC.

CDR3 DNA sequence: TGTGCCAGCAGGCGACAGACCCCCTATGGCTACACCTTC. Its protein product is CASRRQTPYGYTF. The chain has TRBV12-3 or TRBV12-4 and TRBJ1-2, with D possibly TRBD1 on 5 matching bases. The CDR3 has 13 residues. Trimming left V 6 bases short and J 4 bases short, with 12 bases between.

This chain connects TRBV5-1 to TRBJ1-3, with TRBD1 matching 7 bases. The CDR3 has 11 residues. Germline trimming cut 5 bases from V and 7 bases from J; bases unmatched to any gene: 0. Germline loops: CDR1 SGHRS, CDR2 YFSETQ. The CDR3 nucleotides are TGCGCCAGCAGGACAGGGAACACCATATATTTT. Residues: CASRTGNTIYF. Combining the CDR3 with reference TRBV5-1 and TRBJ1-3 gives the whole variable domain KAGVTQTPRYLIKTRGQQVTLSCSPISGHRSVSWYQQTPGQGLQFLFEYFSETQRNKGNFPGRFSGRQFSNSRSEMNVSTLELGDSALYLCASRTGNTIYFGEGSWLTVV.

CDR3 nucleotides: TGTGCCAGCAGACCCGGGACTGCCCTACACACAGATACGCAGTATTTT. Its translation is CASRPGTALHTDTQYF. This chain uses TRBV7-2 with TRBJ2-3; D might be TRBD2 (6 bases). This CDR3 contains 16 residues. The V and J ends lost 6 bases and 2 bases respectively, with 18 bases between them. Germline V CDR1 and CDR2: SGHTA, FQGNSA. Full variable domain (missing parts from reference TRBV7-2 and TRBJ2-3): GAGVSQSPSNKVTEKGKDVELRCDPISGHTALYWYRQSLGQGLEFLIYFQGNSAPDKSGLPSDRFSAERTGGSVSTLTIQRTQQEDSAVYLCASRPGTALHTDTQYFGPGTRLTVL.

Only one count was recorded for this clone. The chain combines TRBV5-1 with TRBJ1-2; D may be TRBD1 (5 bases). V was clipped by 0 bases and J by 5 bases, with 17 bases between them. This CDR3 is 16 amino acids long. Looked up from germline, CDR1 is SGHRS and CDR2 is YFSETQ. This CDR3 reads CASSLVAGWGGYGYTF. The CDR3 DNA follows: TGCGCCAGCAGCTTGGTGGCAGGCTGGGGGGGTTATGGCTACACCTTC.